This T cell receptor beta chain was identified in a study of blood T cell repertoires in COVID-19. For the study at large: Acute and convalescent COVID-19 specimens originated in the United States, Italy and Spain. The analysed material was cDNA or gDNA that came from T cells, B-cell-depleted T cells, or PBMCs.

As processed by the authors: Amplified reference gene primers provided the basis for estimating nucleated cell counts. TCRdb keeps only in-frame clones here, not all; method: immunoSEQ multiplex PCR. V, J and clone size reflect that table, while D and trimming were determined from the DNA. The data show 36,000 or so clones, with 88% seen just once and around 5% held by the top ten. The CDR3 covers 15 residues. J was trimmed by 0 bases and V by 2 bases; bases with no gene match: 2. Germline V gene data show CDR1 as SGHRS and CDR2 as YFSETQ. This clone was seen just once. The specimen sequenced was peripheral blood. This receptor was taken from a woman in her seventies with active COVID-19. The chain couples TRBV5-1 to TRBJ2-3; 8 bases agree with TRBD1. The CDR3 nucleotides read TGCGCCAGCAGCTTAAGACAGGGGAGCACAGATACGCAGTATTTT. It codes for CASSLRQGSTDTQYF.